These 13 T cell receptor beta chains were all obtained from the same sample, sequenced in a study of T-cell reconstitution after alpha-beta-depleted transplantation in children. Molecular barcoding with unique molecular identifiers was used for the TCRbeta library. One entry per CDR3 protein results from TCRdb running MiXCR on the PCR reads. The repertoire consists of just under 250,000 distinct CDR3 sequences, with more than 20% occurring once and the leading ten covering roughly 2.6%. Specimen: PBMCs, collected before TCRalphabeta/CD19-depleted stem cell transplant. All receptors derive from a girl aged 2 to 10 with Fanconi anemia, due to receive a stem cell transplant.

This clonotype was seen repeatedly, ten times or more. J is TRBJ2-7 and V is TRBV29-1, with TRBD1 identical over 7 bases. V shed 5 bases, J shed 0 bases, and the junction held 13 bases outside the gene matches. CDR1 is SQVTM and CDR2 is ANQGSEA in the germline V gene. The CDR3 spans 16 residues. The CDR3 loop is CSVSPRQGPHSYEQYF. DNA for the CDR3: TGCAGCGTTTCCCCACGACAGGGACCCCACTCCTACGAGCAGTACTTC.

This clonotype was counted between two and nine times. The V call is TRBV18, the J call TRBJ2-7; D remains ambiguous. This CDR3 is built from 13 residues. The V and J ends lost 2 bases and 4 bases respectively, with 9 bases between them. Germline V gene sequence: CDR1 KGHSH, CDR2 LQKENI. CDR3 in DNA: TGTGCCAGCTCACCAAGTCGTATTTACGAGCAGTACTTC. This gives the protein CASSPSRIYEQYF.

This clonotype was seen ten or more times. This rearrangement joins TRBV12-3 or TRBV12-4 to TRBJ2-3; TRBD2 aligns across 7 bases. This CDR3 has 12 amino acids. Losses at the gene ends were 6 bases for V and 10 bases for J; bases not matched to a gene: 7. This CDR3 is CASSSGLGPQYF. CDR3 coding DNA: TGTGCCAGCAGCTCTGGACTAGGTCCGCAGTATTTT.

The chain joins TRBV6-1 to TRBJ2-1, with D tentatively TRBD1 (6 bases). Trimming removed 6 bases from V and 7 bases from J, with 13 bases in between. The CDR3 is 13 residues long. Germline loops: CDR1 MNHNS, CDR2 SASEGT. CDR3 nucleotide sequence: TGTGCCAGCAGAAGCATTACAGGGAATGAGCAGTTCTTC. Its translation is CASRSITGNEQFF.

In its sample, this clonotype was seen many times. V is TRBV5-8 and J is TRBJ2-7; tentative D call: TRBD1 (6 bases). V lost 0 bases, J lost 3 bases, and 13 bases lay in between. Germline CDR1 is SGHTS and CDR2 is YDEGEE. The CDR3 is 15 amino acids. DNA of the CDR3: TGTGCCAGCAGCTTGGACAGGGTCCAACTCTACGAGCAGTACTTC. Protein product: CASSLDRVQLYEQYF. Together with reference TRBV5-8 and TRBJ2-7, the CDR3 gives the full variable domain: EAGVTQSPTHLIKTRGQQATLRCSPISGHTSVYWYQQALGLGLQFLLWYDEGEERNRGNFPPRFSGRQFPNYSSELNVNALELEDSALYLCASSLDRVQLYEQYFGPGTRLTVT.

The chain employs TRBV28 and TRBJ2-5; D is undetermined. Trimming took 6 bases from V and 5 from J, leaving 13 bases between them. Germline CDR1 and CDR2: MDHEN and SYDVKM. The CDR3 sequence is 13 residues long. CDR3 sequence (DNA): TGTGCCAGCAGCCTCAGGTTGAGGGAGACCCAGTACTTC. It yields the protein CASSLRLRETQYF.

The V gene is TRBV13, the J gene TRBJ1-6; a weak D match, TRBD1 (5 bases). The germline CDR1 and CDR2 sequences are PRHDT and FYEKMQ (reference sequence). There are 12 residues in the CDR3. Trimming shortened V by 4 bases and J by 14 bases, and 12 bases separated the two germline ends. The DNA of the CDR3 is TGTGCCAGCAGCTCCTCGAGGGGAGCCCTCCACTTT. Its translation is CASSSSRGALHF.

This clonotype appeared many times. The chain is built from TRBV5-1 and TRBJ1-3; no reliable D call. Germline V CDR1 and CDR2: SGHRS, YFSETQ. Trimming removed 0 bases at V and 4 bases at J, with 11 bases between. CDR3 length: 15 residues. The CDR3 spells CASSLATNAGNTIYF. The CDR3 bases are TGCGCCAGCAGCTTGGCTACCAACGCCGGAAACACCATATATTTT.

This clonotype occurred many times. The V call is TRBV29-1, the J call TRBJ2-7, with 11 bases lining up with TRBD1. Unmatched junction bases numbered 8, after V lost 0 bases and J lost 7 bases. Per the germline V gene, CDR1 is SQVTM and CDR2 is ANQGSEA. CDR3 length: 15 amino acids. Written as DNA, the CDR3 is TGCAGCGTTGAAGATCAGGGACAGGGGGAAAGGGAGCAGTACTTC. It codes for CSVEDQGQGEREQYF.

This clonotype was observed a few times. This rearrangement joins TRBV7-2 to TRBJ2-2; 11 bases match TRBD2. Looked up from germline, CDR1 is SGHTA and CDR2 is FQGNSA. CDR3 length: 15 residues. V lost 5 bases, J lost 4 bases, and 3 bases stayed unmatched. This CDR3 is CASSHGTSGTGELFF. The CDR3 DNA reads TGTGCCAGCAGCCACGGGACTAGCGGCACCGGGGAGCTGTTTTTT.

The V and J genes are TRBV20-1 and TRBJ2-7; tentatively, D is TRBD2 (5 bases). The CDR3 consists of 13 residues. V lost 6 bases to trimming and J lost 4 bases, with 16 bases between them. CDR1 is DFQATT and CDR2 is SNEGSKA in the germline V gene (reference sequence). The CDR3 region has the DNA TGCAGTGCATCCCGAGGGTTAGGGTACGAGCAGTACTTC. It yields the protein CSASRGLGYEQYF.

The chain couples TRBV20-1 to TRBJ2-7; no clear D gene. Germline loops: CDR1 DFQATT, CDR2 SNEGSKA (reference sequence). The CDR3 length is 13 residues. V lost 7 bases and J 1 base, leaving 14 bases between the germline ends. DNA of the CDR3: TGCAGTGTCAACCGCGGAGAGTCCTACGAGCAGTACTTC. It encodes CSVNRGESYEQYF.

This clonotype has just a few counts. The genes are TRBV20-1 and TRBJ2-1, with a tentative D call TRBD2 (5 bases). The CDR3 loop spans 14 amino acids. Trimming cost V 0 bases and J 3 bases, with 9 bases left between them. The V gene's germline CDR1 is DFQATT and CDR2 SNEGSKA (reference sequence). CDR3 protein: CSARDRRGYNEQFF. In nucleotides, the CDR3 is TGCAGTGCTAGAGATCGACGGGGCTACAATGAGCAGTTCTTC.